The clone carrying this T cell receptor beta chain has only a few counts. Its antigen remains unknown. This sample is drawn from a study of T cells in Graves' hyperthyroidism and ophthalmopathy. Whole-study results and caveats: Blood also showed most of the thyroid clonotypes that were expanded above 0.001.

The CDR3 is 13 residues long. The V end was cut by 6 bases, the J end by 9 bases, with 15 bases between. Germline-derived CDR1 and CDR2 are LNHDA and SQIVND (reference sequence). Clinical symptoms, serum thyroxine, TRAb, thyroid ultrasound and orbital computed tomography established diagnosis. RNA transcripts provided the source from which TCR beta CDR3 regions were amplified. TCR CDR3 regions were first amplified by RT-PCR with HTBI primers. A single record per CDR3 protein comes from TCRdb applying MiXCR to the multiplex PCR reads. Of fewer than 650,000 distinct CDR3 sequences detected, approximately 15% appear once; the ten largest clones hold roughly 7%.

The chain combines TRBV19 with TRBJ1-5; possible D gene TRBD1, 5 bases. Material: blood. The receptor comes from a woman in her late teens or twenties with Graves' ophthalmopathy. The CDR3 nucleotides are TGTGCCAGTAGGGGTCCGGGGCTTTGGCCCCAGCATTTT. Translating gives CASRGPGLWPQHF.